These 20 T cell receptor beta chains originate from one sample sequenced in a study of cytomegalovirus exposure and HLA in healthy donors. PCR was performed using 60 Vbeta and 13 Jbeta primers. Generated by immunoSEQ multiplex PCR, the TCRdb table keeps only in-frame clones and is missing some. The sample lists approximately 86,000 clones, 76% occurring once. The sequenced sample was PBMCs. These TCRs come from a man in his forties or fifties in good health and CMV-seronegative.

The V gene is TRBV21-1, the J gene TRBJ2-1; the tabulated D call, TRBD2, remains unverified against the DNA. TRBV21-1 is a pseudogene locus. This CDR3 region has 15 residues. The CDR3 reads CASSKASFRSTGQFF. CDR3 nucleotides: TGTGCCAGCAGCAAAGCGTCCTTTCGTTCCACCGGGCAGTTCTTC.

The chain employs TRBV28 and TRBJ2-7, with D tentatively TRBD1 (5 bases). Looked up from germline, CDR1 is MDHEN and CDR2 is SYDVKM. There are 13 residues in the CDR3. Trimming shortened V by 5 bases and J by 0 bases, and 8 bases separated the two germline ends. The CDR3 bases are TGTGCCAGCAGTCCCCAGGGCTCCTACGAGCAGTACTTC. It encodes CASSPQGSYEQYF.

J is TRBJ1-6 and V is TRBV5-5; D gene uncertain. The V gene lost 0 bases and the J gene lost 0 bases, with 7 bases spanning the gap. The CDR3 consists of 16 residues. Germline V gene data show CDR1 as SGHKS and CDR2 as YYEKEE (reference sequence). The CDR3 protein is CASSLVKSSYNSPLHF. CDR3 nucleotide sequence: TGTGCCAGCAGCTTGGTAAAGAGCTCCTATAATTCACCCCTCCACTTT.

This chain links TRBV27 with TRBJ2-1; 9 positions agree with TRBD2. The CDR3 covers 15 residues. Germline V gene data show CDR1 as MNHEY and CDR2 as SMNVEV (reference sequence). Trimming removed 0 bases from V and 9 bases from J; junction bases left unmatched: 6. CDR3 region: CASSLSRGGPREQFF. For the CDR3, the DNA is TGTGCCAGCAGTTTATCGCGGGGGGGGCCCCGTGAGCAGTTCTTC.

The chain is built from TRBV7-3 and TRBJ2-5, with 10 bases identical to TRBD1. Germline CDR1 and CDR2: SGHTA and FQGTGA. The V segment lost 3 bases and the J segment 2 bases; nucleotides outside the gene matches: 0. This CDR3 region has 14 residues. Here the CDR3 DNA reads TGTGCCAGCAGCTTGGACAGGGGGCAAGAGACCCAGTACTTC. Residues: CASSLDRGQETQYF.

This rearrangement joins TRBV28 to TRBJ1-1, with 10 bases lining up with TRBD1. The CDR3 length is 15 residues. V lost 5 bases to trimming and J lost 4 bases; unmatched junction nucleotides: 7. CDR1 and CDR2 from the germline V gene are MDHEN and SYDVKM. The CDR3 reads CASSQETGGFTEAFF. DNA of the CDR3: TGTGCCAGCAGTCAAGAGACAGGGGGCTTCACTGAAGCTTTCTTT.

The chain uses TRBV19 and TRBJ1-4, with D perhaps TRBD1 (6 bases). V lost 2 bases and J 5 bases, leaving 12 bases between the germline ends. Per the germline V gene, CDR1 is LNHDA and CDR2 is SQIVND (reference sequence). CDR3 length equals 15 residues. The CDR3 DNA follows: TGTGCCAGTAGTATATTGGACAGCCGAAATGAAAAACTGTTTTTT. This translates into CASSILDSRNEKLFF.

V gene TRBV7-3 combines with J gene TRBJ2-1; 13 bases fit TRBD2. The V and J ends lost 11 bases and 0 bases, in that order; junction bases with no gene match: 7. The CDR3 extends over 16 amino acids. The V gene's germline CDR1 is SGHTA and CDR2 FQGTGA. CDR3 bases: TGTGCCTCCGGGACTAGCGGGGCGAGCTCCTACAATGAGCAGTTCTTC. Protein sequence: CASGTSGASSYNEQFF.

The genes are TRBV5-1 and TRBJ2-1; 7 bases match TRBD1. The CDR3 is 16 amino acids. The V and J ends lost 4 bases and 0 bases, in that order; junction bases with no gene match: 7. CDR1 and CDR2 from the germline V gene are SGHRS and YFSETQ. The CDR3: CASSARTGSSYNEQFF. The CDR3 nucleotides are TGCGCCAGCAGCGCGCGGACAGGAAGCTCCTACAATGAGCAGTTCTTC.

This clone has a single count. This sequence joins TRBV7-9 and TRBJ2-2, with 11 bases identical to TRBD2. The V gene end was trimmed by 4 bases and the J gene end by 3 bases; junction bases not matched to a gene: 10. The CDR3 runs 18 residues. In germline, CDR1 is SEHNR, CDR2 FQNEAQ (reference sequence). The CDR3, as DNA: TGTGCCAGCAGCTATAAGACTAGCGGGGTTTATGACACCGGGGAGCTGTTTTTT. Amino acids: CASSYKTSGVYDTGELFF.

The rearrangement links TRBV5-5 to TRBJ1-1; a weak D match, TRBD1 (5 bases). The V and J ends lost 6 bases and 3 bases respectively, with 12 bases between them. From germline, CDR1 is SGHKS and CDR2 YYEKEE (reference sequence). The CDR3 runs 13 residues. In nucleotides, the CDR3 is TGTGCCAGCAACAATATAGGGGACACTGAAGCTTTCTTT. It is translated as CASNNIGDTEAFF.

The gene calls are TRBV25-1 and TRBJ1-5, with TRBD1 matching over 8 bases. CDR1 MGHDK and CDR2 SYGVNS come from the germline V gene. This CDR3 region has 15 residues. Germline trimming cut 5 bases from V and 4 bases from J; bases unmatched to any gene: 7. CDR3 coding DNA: TGTGCCAGCAGTCCCTCGGACAGGGCTAATCAGCCCCAGCATTTT. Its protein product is CASSPSDRANQPQHF.

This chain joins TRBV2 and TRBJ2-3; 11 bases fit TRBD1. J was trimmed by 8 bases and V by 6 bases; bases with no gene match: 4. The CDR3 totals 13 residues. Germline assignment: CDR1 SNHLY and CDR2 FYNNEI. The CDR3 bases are TGTGCCAGCAGAGCGGGACAGGGGGGTACGCAGTATTTT. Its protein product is CASRAGQGGTQYF. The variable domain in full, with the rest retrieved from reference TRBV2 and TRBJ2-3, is EPEVTQTPSHQVTQMGQEVILRCVPISNHLYFYWYRQILGQKVEFLVSFYNNEISEKSEIFDDQFSVERPDGSNFTLKIRSTKLEDSAMYFCASRAGQGGTQYFGPGTRLTVL.

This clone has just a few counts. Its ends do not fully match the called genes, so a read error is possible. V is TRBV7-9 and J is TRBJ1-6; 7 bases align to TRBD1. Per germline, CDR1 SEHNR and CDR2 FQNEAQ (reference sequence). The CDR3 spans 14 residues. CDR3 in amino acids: CSSSYDRANSPLHF. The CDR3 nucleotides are TGTTCCAGCAGCTATGACAGGGCGAATTCACCCCTCCACTTT.

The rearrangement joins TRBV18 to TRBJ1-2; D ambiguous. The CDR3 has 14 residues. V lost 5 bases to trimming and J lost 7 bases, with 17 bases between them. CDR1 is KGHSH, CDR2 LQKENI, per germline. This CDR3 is CASSSTGEVSGYTF. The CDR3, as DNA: TGTGCCAGCTCATCGACCGGGGAGGTATCTGGCTACACCTTC.

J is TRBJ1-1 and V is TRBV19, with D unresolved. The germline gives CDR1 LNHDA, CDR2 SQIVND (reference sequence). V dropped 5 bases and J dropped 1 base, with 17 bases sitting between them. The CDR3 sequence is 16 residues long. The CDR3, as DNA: TGTGCCAGTAGTCCGATTGGGAGCAGACAGAACACTGAAGCTTTCTTT. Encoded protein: CASSPIGSRQNTEAFF.

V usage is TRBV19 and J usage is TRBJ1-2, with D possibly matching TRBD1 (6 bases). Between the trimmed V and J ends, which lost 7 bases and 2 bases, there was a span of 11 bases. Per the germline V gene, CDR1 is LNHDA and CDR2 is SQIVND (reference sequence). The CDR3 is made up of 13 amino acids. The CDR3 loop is CASKGVSNYGYTF. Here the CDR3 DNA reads TGTGCCAGTAAGGGGGTCAGCAACTATGGCTACACCTTC.

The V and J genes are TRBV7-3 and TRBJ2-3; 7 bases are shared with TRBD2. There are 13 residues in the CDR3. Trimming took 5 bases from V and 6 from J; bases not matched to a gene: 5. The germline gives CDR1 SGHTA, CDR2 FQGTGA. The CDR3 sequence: CASSPRLADTQYF. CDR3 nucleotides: TGTGCCAGCAGCCCCCGACTAGCTGATACGCAGTATTTT.

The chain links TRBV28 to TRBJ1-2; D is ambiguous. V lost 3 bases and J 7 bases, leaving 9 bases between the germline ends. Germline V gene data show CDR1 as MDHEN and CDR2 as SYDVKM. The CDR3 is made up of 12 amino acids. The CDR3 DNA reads TGTGCCAGCAGTTTTACCCCCAGTGGCTACACCTTC. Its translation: CASSFTPSGYTF.

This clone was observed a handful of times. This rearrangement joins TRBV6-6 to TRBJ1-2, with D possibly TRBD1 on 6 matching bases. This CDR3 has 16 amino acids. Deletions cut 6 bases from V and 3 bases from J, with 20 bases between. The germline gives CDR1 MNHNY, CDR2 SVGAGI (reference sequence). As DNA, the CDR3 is TGTGCCAGCAGCCGACAACATGGGACATCACACTATGGCTACACCTTC. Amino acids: CASSRQHGTSHYGYTF.